This T cell receptor (beta chain) was recovered during a study of STAT5B mutations in CD4+ large granular lymphocyte leukemia. Study observations and caveats: Compared with healthy controls (2/35), patient top clones favored TRBV06 (8/27). No patients shared main leukemic clonotypes, though around 27% appeared at low frequency elsewhere.

Methods used by the authors: A productive frequency of 2.59 x 10-5 was the lowest detectable. Assay used: immunoSEQ multiplex PCR; TCRdb lists only in-frame clones, some missing. Clone size and the V and J calls come from that table; the DNA yielded D and trimming. The table shows some 29,000 clones, with around 78% occurring only once. This CDR3 spans 13 amino acids. The germline V gene has CDR1 SQVTM and CDR2 ANQGSEA. The V segment lost 6 bases and the J segment 1 base; nucleotides outside the gene matches: 5. Points on this clone: Its antigen is unknown.

The sequencing input was CD4+ T cells from blood buffy coats. J is TRBJ2-5 and V is TRBV29-1, with 7 bases matching TRBD1. The TCR comes from a human donor in good health. CDR3 sequence: CSVRDSPQETQYF. CDR3 bases: TGCAGCGTCCGGGACAGCCCCCAAGAGACCCAGTACTTC.